Given below is one T cell receptor (beta chain) in context. Its target is not known. TCRdb reanalysed the reads using MiXCR and keeps one entry per CDR3 protein. Of roughly 120,000 distinct CDR3 sequences detected, approximately 30% appear once; the ten largest clones hold 58%. This entry comes from a study of T cell repertoires in cytomegalovirus infection. With 4 bases clipped from V and 2 bases from J, the junction kept 6 bases outside the gene matches. The CDR3 runs 15 residues. Germline V lookup: CDR1 KGHDR, CDR2 SFDVKD. The sample consisted of CD8+ T cells from cultured PBMCs, taken from culture after CMV antigen stimulation. The chain combines TRBV24-1 with TRBJ2-7; 8 bases line up with TRBD1. This clonotype was obtained from a human donor in good health (CMV status not recorded). Some clones in this sample may be carry-over from other donors' samples. The CDR3 region is CATSDRQGPAYEQYF. The CDR3 DNA follows: TGTGCCACCAGTGACCGACAGGGGCCCGCCTACGAGCAGTACTTC.